These T cell receptor beta chains were read from a single sample in a study of T cells in Graves' hyperthyroidism and ophthalmopathy. TCRdb re-derived calls from the multiplex PCR reads in MiXCR, one entry per CDR3 protein. The sample records some 760,000 distinct CDR3 sequences, about 14% being singletons. Sequencing input: blood. Source of these receptors: a young woman with Graves' hyperthyroidism. The conserved cysteine and the conserved F or W are not part of the CDR3 here.

v_call cdr3_aa
TRBV20-1 SASLGGEKLF
TRBV2 ASTHRRSGVNTEAF
TRBV13 ASSLGLAMNTGELF
TRBV5-1 ASSSDRTSGRRSTDTQY
TRBV2 ASIGQGAKNSGSYTDTQY
TRBV4-2 ASSQRLAGNEQF
TRBV4-1 ASRNEGSSEQY
TRBV7-9 ASSLGTYYEQY
TRBV5-1 ASSPRGQTGSYNEQF
TRBV12-3/TRBV12-4 ASSQRGAGNYGYT
TRBV10-2 ASTRLWGEAYNEQF
TRBV2 ASASGETDTQY
TRBV4-3 ASSQDRWGNYGYT
TRBV11-3 ASSLDHWGQPTSEQF
TRBV11-2 ASRTSRGGHNEQF
TRBV20-1 SARDSRGTYNSPLH
TRBV9 ASSVVTGVNTEAF
TRBV11-2 ASSPSPTGRQY
TRBV30 AWSLTGGDGYT
TRBV12-3/TRBV12-4 ASIKLLGGNEQF
TRBV30 AWQGQGQGAYEQY
TRBV7-2 ASSLIRYQETQY